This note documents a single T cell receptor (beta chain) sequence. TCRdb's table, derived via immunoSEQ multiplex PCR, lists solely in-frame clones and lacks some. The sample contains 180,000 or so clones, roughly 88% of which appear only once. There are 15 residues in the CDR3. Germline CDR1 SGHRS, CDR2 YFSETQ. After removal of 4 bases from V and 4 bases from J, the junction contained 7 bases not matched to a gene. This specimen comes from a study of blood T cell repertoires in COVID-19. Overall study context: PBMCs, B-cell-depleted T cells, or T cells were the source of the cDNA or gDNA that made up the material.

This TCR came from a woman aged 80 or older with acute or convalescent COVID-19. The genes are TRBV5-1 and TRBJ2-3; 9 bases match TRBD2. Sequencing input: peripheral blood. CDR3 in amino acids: CASSDDAGGPDTQYF. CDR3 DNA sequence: TGCGCCAGCAGCGATGATGCGGGGGGGCCAGATACGCAGTATTTT. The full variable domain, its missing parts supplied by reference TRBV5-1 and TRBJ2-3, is KAGVTQTPRYLIKTRGQQVTLSCSPISGHRSVSWYQQTPGQGLQFLFEYFSETQRNKGNFPGRFSGRQFSNSRSEMNVSTLELGDSALYLCASSDDAGGPDTQYFGPGTRLTVL.